This T cell receptor (beta chain) was recorded in a study of blood T cell repertoires in COVID-19. In the original workflow: Reference gene primers were amplified, and this amplification served to estimate nucleated cell counts. The data were produced by immunoSEQ multiplex PCR, yet TCRdb's version contains in-frame clones alone and is incomplete. That table furnishes V, J and clone size, whereas the DNA furnished D and trimming. The sample yields some 250,000 clones, around three quarters seen once. The CDR3 is 15 amino acids. Per the germline V gene, CDR1 is LNHDA and CDR2 is SQIVND (reference sequence). V was clipped by 5 bases and J by 2 bases; unmatched bases: 6. This clone was found once.

The chain couples TRBV19 to TRBJ1-2; the match to TRBD1 covers 9 bases. Sequenced material: peripheral blood. The sequence came from a woman aged 80 or over with acute or convalescent COVID-19. CDR3: CASSPRQGGNYGYTF. The CDR3 coding sequence is TGTGCCAGTAGTCCACGACAGGGGGGGAACTATGGCTACACCTTC. The full variable domain, rest sourced from reference TRBV19 and TRBJ1-2, is DGGITQSPKYLFRKEGQNVTLSCEQNLNHDAMYWYRQDPGQGLRLIYYSQIVNDFQKGDIAEGYSVSREKKESFPLTVTSAQKNPTAFYLCASSPRQGGNYGYTFGSGTRLTVV.